A single count supports the clone carrying this T cell receptor (beta chain). The antigen is not known. The data derive from a study of beta chain features in type 1 diabetes. Study overall: Examination of sorted cells across all samples involved around 110 million cells.

Sequencing targeted expressed TCRB transcripts, as all isolated RNA had been reverse transcribed. On average, stem cell-like memory T cell samples had about 950,000 reads. Profiled with immunoSEQ multiplex PCR; TCRdb holds only in-frame clones, not every one. In the table there are 20,000 to 25,000 clones, more than 45% of which are singletons. Study results and caveats: When Type 1 diabetes patients were examined, their TCRB CDR3s proved moderately but significantly shorter in all four CD4+ subsets. For patients, the naive, central memory and Treg TCRB repertoires appeared more alike than for healthy donors. For type 1 diabetes patients, VDJ junctions showed fewer insertions and more deletions.

This receptor was obtained from a man between 18 and 29 years old with type 1 diabetes. The source material was stem cell memory CD4+ T cells from blood.

The chain's CDR3 is CASSLAGIADTQYF. The CDR3 coding sequence is TGTGCCAGCAGCCTAGCGGGGATTGCGGATACGCAGTATTTT. J is TRBJ2-3 and V is TRBV2; 9 positions agree with TRBD2. Germline CDR1 SNHLY, CDR2 FYNNEI. Losses at the gene ends were 6 bases for V and 6 bases for J; bases not matched to a gene: 7. The CDR3 is 14 residues long.